The 8 T cell receptor beta chains below were found in one sample sequenced in a study of T-cell reconstitution after alpha-beta-depleted transplantation in children listed by TCRdb under 2016. The receptor library was made with PCR. Sequencing relied on an Illumina HiSeq 2500. Molecular barcoding was employed in the preparation of TCR libraries, with unique molecular identifiers being used to normalize TCRbeta repertoire quantification. TCRdb trimmed the raw reads at Q25, called clones with MiXCR and kept productive beta chains. Every entry covers one CDR3 protein and lists the most common genes and DNA from its rows. This sample holds some 300,000 distinct CDR3 sequences; around 10% were observed only once. The ten largest clones add up to 7% to 9.5% of the sample. This specimen's treatment or condition label, per the study, means: allogeneic hematopoietic cell transplantation with graft depleted of TCRalphabeta T cells and CD19 B cells.

The specimen was PBMCs, collected before TCRalphabeta/CD19-depleted stem cell transplant. These receptors all come from a boy younger than two with acute myeloid leukemia, due to receive a stem cell transplant.

This clonotype was observed many times. V is TRBV29-1 and J is TRBJ2-2; D not resolved. Trimming took off 7 bases at V and 2 bases at J, with 11 bases between the two ends. The CDR3 has 13 amino acids. In germline, CDR1 is SQVTM, CDR2 ANQGSEA. The CDR3 bases are TGCAGCGCCGTCCAGTTCAACACCGGGGAGCTGTTTTTT. Translated, it gives CSAVQFNTGELFF.

Many counts were recorded for this clonotype. The chain has TRBV29-1 and TRBJ1-2; 7 positions agree with TRBD1. The CDR3 has 12 amino acids. The trim removed 4 bases at V and 7 bases at J, leaving 6 bases unmatched. The germline gives CDR1 SQVTM, CDR2 ANQGSEA. The CDR3 coding sequence is TGCAGCGTTGGACAGGGCAGGGGTGGCTACACCTTC. This codes for CSVGQGRGGYTF.

V and J are TRBV18 and TRBJ2-5; TRBD2 is a possible D gene (5 bases). This CDR3 region has 14 residues. Trimming took 2 bases from V and 1 from J, leaving 8 bases between them. In germline, CDR1 is KGHSH, CDR2 LQKENI. This chain's CDR3 is CASSPNGGQETQYF. The CDR3 bases are TGTGCCAGCTCACCAAACGGAGGCCAAGAGACCCAGTACTTC.

This clonotype has just one count. This may arise from a read error, as a much more abundant clone is one base away. The chain combines TRBV12-3 or TRBV12-4 with TRBJ2-7; D is undetermined. There are 12 residues in the CDR3. The CDR3 loop is CASSSFNYKQYF. DNA of the CDR3: TGTGCCAGCAGTTCATTCAACTACAAGCAGTACTTC.

This clonotype was picked up many times. The chain carries TRBV7-3 and TRBJ1-6, with TRBD1 matching over 9 bases. V was clipped by 6 bases and J by 7 bases; unmatched bases: 7. Germline values: CDR1 SGHTA, CDR2 FQGTGA. CDR3 length equals 15 residues. The CDR3 bases are TGTGCCAGCAGTTTGGACAGGGGTGGGAATTCACCCCTCCACTTT. Protein product: CASSLDRGGNSPLHF.

This clonotype was observed many times. The chain is built from TRBV20-1 and TRBJ1-2; 7 nucleotides align to TRBD1. CDR1 and CDR2 from the germline V gene are DFQATT and SNEGSKA (reference sequence). The length of the CDR3 is 13 residues. Losses at the gene ends were 4 bases for V and 0 bases for J; bases not matched to a gene: 2. The CDR3 coding sequence is TGCAGTGCTATGGACAGGCCTAACTATGGCTACACCTTC. Amino acid sequence: CSAMDRPNYGYTF.

This clonotype was detected many times. The chain uses TRBV6-2 or TRBV6-3 and TRBJ2-3; 8 bases align to TRBD2. Germline CDR1 is MNHEY and CDR2 is SVGEGT. J lost 3 bases, V lost 6 bases, and 8 bases had no gene match. There are 15 residues in the CDR3. The CDR3 DNA sequence: TGTGCCAGCAGCCGACTAGCGTTCGGGACAGATACGCAGTATTTT. Its protein product is CASSRLAFGTDTQYF.

This clonotype occurred many times. One end of the junction is discordant with germline, which a read error may explain. CDR3 sequence reads: CASSKDLLYEQYF. The CDR3 DNA sequence: TGCGCCAGCAGCAAAGACTTGCTTTACGAGCAGTACTTC. The rearrangement uses TRBV4-1 and TRBJ2-7; the D is unclear. Germline CDR1 MGHRA, CDR2 YSYEKL. This CDR3 has 13 residues.